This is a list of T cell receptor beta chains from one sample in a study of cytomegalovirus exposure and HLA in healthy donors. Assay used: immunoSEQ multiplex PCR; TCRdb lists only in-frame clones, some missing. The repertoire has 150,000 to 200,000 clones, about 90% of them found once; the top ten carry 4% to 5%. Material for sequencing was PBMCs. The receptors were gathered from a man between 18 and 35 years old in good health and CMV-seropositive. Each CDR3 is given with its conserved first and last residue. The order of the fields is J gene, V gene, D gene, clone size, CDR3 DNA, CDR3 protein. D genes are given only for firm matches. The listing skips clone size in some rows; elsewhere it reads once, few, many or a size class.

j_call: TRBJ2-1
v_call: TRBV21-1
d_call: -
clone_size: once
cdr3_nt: TGTGCCAGCAGCCCCCAGGGTCAGCGCTACAATGAGCAGTTCTTC
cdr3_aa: CASSPQGQRYNEQFF

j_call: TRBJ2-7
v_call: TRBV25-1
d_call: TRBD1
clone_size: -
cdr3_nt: TGTGCCAGCAGTGGCCGGGACAGGGAAAACCACGAGCAGTACTTC
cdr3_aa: CASSGRDRENHEQYF

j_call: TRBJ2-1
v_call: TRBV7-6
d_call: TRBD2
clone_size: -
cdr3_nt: TGTGCCAGCAGCTTACCCTTTGCGGGAGCCGACAATGAGCAGTTCTTC
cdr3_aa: CASSLPFAGADNEQFF

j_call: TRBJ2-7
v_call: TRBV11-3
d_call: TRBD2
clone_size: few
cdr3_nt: TGTGCCAGCAGTGCGGGACTAGCGGGAGTTCTGCAGTACTTC
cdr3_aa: CASSAGLAGVLQYF

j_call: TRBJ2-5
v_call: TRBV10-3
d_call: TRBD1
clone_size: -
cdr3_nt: TGTGCCATCGGATCCCGACAGGGACAGGAGACCCAGTACTTC
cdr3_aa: CAIGSRQGQETQYF

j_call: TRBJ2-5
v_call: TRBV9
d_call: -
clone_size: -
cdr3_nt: TGTGCCAGCAGTGTACAGGGCGGTGGAGAGACCCAGTACTTC
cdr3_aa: CASSVQGGGETQYF

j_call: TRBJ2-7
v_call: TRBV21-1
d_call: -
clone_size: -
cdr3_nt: TGTGCCAGCAGCCCAGGGGGCCAGCAGTACTTC
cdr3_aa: CASSPGGQQYF

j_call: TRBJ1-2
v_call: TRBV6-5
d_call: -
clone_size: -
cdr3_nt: TGTGCCAGCAGTCGCGACAGAGCTAACTATGGCTACACCTTC
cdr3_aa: CASSRDRANYGYTF

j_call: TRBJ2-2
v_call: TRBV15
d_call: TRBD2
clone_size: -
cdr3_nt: TGTGCCACCAGCAGAGTCGGGAGCGGGAGGGCCTTAGGGGAGCTGTTTTTT
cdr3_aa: CATSRVGSGRALGELFF

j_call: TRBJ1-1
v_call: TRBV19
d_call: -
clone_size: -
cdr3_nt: TGTGCCAGTAGGATGGGGACTCGGATTGAAGCTTTCTTT
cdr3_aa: CASRMGTRIEAFF

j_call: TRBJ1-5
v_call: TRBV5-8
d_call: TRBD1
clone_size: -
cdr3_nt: TGTGCCAGCAGACGGACAGGAAATAGCAATCAGCCCCAGCATTTT
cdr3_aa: CASRRTGNSNQPQHF

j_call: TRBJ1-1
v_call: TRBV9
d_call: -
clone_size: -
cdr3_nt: TGTGCCAGCAGCCCCTTCGACAGGCACACTGAAGCTTTCTTT
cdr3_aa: CASSPFDRHTEAFF

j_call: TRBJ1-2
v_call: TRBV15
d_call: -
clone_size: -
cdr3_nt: TGTGCCACCAGCTTTGGACGGGGACTTAACTATGGCTACACCTTC
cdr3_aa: CATSFGRGLNYGYTF

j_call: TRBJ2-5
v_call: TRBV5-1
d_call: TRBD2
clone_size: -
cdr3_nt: TGCGCCAGCAGCTTGGCGGCTAGCGGGTACCAAGAGACCCAGTACTTC
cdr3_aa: CASSLAASGYQETQYF

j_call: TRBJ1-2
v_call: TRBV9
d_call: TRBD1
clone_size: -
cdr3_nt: TGTGCCAGCAGCTCGAGGACAGGGCTTGGCTACACCTTC
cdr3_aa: CASSSRTGLGYTF

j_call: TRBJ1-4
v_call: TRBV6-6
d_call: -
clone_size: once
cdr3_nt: TGTGCCAGCAGCCCACAGGGAACTAATGAAAAACTGTTTTTT
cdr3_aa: CASSPQGTNEKLFF

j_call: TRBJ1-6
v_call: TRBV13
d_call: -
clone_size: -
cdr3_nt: TGTGCCAGCAGCTTCGACAGAAACTCCTATAATTCACCCCTCCACTTT
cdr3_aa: CASSFDRNSYNSPLHF

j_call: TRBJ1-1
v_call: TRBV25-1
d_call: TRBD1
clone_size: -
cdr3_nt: TGTGCCAGCAGTGAAGACAGGGGGTTGAACACTGAAGCTTTCTTT
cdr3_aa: CASSEDRGLNTEAFF

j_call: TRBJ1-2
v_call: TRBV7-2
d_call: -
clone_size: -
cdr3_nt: TGTGCCAGCAGCTTAGTCCCGACGGGGATACTCTTTGGCTACACCTTC
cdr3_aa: CASSLVPTGILFGYTF

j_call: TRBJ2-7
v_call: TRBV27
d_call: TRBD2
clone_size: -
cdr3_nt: TGTGCCAGCAGTTTCGATAGGCGGGAGGCTTACGAGCAGTACTTC
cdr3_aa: CASSFDRREAYEQYF

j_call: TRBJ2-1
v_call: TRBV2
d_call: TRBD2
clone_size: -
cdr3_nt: TGTGCCAGCAGTTACCTCCAGCGGGAGATGAGCTACAATGAGCAGTTCTTC
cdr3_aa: CASSYLQREMSYNEQFF

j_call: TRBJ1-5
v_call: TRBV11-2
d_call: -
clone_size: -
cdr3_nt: TGTGCCAGCAGCTTAGCGGTCGGACAGCGCAATCAGCCCCAGCATTTT
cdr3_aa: CASSLAVGQRNQPQHF

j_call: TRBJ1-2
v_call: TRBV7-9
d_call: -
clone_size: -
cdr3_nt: TGTGCCAGCAGCTTAGAACGAGCGGCCCTCTATGGCTACACCTTC
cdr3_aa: CASSLERAALYGYTF

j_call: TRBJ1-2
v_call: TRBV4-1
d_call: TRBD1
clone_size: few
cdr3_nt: TGCGCCAGCAGCCAAGAGGGACAGGGCACGGGCTACACCTTC
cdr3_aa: CASSQEGQGTGYTF

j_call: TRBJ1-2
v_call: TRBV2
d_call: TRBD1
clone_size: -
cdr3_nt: TGTGCCAGCAGCGCATTTGGGACAGGGATGAACTATGGCTACACCTTC
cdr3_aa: CASSAFGTGMNYGYTF

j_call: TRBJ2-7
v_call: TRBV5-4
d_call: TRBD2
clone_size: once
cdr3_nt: TGTGCCAGCAGCTTGGGACTAGCGGGAGGTTCCTACGAGCAGTACTTC
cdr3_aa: CASSLGLAGGSYEQYF

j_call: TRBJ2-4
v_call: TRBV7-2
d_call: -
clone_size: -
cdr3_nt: TGTGCCAGCAGCCCGCGGCTCTCCGCCAAAAACATTCAGTACTTC
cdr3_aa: CASSPRLSAKNIQYF

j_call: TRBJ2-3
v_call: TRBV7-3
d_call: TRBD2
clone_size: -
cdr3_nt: TGTGCCAGCAGCCGATATTCTCGGGGACTAGCATCAGATACGCAGTATTTT
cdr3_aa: CASSRYSRGLASDTQYF

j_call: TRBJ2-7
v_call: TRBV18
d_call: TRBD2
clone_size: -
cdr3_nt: TGTGCCAGCTCACCACCTATTCTGGGGGGGAGCGGATCCTACGAGCAGTACTTC
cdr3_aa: CASSPPILGGSGSYEQYF

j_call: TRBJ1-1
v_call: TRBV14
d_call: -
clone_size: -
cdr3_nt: TGTGCCAGCAGCCTTTCGGGACTCTGGGACACTGAAGCTTTCTTT
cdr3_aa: CASSLSGLWDTEAFF

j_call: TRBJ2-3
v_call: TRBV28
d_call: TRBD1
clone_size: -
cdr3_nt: TGTGCCAGTTCGACAGGGGTAGAAGATACGCAGTATTTT
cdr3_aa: CASSTGVEDTQYF

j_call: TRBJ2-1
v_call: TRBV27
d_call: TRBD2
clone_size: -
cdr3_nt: TGTGCCAGCAGTCTTCTTGCGGGAGATGATGAGCAGTTCTTC
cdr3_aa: CASSLLAGDDEQFF

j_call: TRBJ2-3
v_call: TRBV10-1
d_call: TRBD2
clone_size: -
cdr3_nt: TGCGCCAGCAGTGACCTAGCGGGAGCGGTCGATACGCAGTATTTT
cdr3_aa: CASSDLAGAVDTQYF

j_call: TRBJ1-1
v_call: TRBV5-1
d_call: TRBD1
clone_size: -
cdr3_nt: TGCGCCAGCAGCTTGGCCGCGGGAGAGGACAGGGGGCTGACTGAAGCTTTCTTT
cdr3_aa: CASSLAAGEDRGLTEAFF

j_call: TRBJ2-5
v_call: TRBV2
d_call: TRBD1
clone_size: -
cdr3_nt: TGTGCCAGCTTGGATATAAAGGTGGGACAGGCCCAAGAGACCCAGTACTTC
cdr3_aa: CASLDIKVGQAQETQYF

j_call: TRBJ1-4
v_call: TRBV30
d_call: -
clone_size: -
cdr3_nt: TGTGCCTGGAACCTGGACAGATTTAATGAAAAACTGTTTTTT
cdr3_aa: CAWNLDRFNEKLFF

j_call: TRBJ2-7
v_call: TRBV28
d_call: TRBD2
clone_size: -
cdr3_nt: TGTGCCAGCAGTCCGCGGACTAGCGGGAGTGAGCAGTACTTC
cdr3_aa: CASSPRTSGSEQYF

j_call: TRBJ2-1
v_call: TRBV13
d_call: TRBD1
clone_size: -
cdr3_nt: TGTGCCAGCAGCATACAGGGGAATGAGCAGTTCTTC
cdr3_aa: CASSIQGNEQFF

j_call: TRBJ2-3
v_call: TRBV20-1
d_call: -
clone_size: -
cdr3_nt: TGCAGTGCTAGAGATTCGTTTGAGGCTGTATTT
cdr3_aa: CSARDSFEAVF

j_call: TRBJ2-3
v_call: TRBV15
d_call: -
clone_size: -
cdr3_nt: TGTGCCACCAGCAGAGAGAGGGCAGGGGGGATAGATACGCAGTATTTT
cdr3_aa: CATSRERAGGIDTQYF

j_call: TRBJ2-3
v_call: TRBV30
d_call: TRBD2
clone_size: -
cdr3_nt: TGTGCCTGGAAGGAGCGGGAGGGAACAGATACGCAGTATTTT
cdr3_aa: CAWKEREGTDTQYF

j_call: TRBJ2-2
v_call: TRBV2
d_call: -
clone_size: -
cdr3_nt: TGTGCCAGGGCGGGGACAGAGAACACCGGGGAGCTGTTTTTT
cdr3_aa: CARAGTENTGELFF

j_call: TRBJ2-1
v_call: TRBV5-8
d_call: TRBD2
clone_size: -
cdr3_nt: TGTGCCAGCAGCTTGGACGGAGTAGCGGGGTACAATGAGCAGTTCTTC
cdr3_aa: CASSLDGVAGYNEQFF

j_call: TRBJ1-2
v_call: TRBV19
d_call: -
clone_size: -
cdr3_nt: TGTGCCAGCAATCCCGGGGCAAGGGGGGGGTCGTATGGAGGCTACACCTTC
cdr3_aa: CASNPGARGGSYGGYTF

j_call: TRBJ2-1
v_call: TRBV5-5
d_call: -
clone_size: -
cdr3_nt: TGTGCCAGCAGCCTCGCCGGTGCAGAGCAGTTCTTC
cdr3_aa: CASSLAGAEQFF

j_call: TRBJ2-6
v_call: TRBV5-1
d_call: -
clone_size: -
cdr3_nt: TGCGCCAGCAGCTACACAGTTTCTGGGGCCAACGTCCTGACTTTC
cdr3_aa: CASSYTVSGANVLTF

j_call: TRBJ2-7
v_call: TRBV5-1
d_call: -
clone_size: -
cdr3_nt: TGCGCCAGCAGAGAGGCGACAGGCTACGAGCAGTACTTC
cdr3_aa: CASREATGYEQYF

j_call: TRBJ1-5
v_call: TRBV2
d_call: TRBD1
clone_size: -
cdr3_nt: TGTGCCGGAGCCGGGACAGGGAAAGGTAATCAGCCCCAGCATTTT
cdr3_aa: CAGAGTGKGNQPQHF

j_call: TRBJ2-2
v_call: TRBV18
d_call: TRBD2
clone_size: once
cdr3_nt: TGTGCCAGCTCACTACGACTGGCTAGCGGGAGCTCGGCCGGGGAGCTGTTTTTT
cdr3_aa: CASSLRLASGSSAGELFF

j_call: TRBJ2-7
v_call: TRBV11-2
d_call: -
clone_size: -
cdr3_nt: TGTGCCAGCAGCTTAGGCTCGGTTATGCACAGCTCCTACGAGCAGTACTTC
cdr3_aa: CASSLGSVMHSSYEQYF

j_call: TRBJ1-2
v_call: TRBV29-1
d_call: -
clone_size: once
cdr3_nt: TGCAGCGTTGAAACAGACTATGGCTACACCTTC
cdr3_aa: CSVETDYGYTF

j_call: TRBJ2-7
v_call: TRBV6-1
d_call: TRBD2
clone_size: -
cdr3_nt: TGTGCCAGCAGTGGAAGCGGGACCGGGTACGAGCAGTACTTC
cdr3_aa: CASSGSGTGYEQYF

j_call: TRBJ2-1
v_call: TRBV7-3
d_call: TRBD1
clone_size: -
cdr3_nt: TGTGCCAGCAGCTTTTATCAGGGGGCCTACAATGAGCAGTTCTTC
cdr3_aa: CASSFYQGAYNEQFF

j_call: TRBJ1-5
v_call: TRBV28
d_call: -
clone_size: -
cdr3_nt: TGTGCCAGTCAGGCTAGCAATCAGCCCCAGCATTTT
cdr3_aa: CASQASNQPQHF

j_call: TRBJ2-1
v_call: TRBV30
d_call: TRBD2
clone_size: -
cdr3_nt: TGTGCCTCAACTAGCGGGAGTTACAATGAGCAGTTCTTC
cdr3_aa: CASTSGSYNEQFF

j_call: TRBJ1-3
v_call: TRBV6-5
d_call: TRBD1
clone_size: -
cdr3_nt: TGTGCCAGCAGCCGGGACAGTCGAAACACCATATATTTT
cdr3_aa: CASSRDSRNTIYF

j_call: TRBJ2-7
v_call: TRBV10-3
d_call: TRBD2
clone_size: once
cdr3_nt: TGTGCCATCAGTGAGTCGGCTAGCGGGTCTCACTACGAGCAGTACTTC
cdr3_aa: CAISESASGSHYEQYF

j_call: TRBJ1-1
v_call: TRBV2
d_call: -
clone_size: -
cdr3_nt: TGTGCCAGCAGTGAATTCCCACGGACAGAAGCTTTCTTT
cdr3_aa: CASSEFPRTEAFF

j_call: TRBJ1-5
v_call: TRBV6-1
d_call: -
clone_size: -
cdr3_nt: TGTGCCAGCAGTGAACATAGTAGCAATCAGCCCCAGCATTTT
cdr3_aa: CASSEHSSNQPQHF